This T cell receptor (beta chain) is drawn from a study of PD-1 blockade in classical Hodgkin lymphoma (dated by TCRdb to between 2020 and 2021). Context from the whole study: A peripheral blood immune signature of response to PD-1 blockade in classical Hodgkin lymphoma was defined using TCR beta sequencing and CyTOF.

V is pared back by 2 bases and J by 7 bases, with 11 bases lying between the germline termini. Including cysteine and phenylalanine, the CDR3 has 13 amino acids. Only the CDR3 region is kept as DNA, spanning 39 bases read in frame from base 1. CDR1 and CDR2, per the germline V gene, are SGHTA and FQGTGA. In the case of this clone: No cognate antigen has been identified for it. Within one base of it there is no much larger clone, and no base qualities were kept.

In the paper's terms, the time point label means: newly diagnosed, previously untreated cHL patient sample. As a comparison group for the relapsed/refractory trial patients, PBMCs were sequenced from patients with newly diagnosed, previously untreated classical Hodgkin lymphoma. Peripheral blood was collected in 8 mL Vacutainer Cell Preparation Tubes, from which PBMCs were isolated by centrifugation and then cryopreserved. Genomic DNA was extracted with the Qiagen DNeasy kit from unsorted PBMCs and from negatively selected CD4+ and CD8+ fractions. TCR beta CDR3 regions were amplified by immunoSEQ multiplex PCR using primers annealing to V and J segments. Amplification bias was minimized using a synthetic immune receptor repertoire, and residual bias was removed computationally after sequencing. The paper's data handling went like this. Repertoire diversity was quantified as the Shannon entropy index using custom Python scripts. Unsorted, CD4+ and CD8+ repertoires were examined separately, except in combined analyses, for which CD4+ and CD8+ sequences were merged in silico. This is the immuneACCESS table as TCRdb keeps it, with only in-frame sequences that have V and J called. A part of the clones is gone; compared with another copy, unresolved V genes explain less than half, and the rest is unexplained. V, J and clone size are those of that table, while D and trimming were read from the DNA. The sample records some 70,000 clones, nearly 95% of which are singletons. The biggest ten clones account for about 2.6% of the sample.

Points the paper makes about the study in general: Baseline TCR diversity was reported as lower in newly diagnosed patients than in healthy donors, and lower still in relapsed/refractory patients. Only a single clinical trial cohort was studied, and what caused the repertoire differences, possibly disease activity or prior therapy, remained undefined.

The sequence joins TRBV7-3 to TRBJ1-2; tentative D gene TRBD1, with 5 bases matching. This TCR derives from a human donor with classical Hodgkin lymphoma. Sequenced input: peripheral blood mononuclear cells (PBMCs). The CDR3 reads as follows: CASSLGGGFGYTF. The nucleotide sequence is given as TGTGCCAGCAGCTTAGGGGGTGGTTTTGGCTACACCTTC.